A single sample is the source of the 4 T cell receptor beta chains below, sequenced in a study of cytotoxic CD8 clonotypes in ibrutinib-treated CLL (dated by TCRdb to the early 2020s). The sample's time point label is to be understood as: approximately 2 years on ibrutinib. The library was made by the immunoSEQ multiplex PCR assay. Not all clones reach the TCRdb copy of this immuneACCESS table, which keeps in-frame sequences only. Checked studies attribute under half of the gap to unresolved V genes and leave the rest unexplained. The sample contains roughly 250,000 clones, 70% of them found a single time. The ten largest account for 15% of the sample. Sequences were derived from PBMCs, sampled after 24 months of ibrutinib treatment. The source is a human donor with chronic lymphocytic leukemia.

This chain uses TRBV6-6 with TRBJ1-2, with no clear D. Trimming cost V 0 bases and J 7 bases, with 9 bases left between them. Germline V gene lookup returns CDR1 MNHNY and CDR2 SVGAGI (reference sequence). This CDR3 has 13 residues. The CDR3 nucleotides are TGTGCCAGCAGTTACTCCCACTTAAGTGGCTACACCTTC. It is translated as CASSYSHLSGYTF.

The V call is TRBV18, the J call TRBJ2-3; D is unresolved. The germline V gene has CDR1 KGHSH and CDR2 LQKENI. This CDR3 contains 14 residues. Trimming removed 1 base from V and 6 bases from J, with 11 bases in between. The DNA for the CDR3 is TGTGCCAGCTCACCACTATCCGCTGAGGATACGCAGTATTTT. This gives the protein CASSPLSAEDTQYF.

The chain joins TRBV11-2 to TRBJ2-7, with 7 nucleotides matching TRBD2. J lost 5 bases, V lost 4 bases, and 11 bases had no gene match. The germline CDR1 and CDR2 sequences are SGHAT and FQNNGV. The CDR3 extends over 15 amino acids. The CDR3 protein is CASSYGGTSSHEQYF. CDR3 coding DNA: TGTGCCAGCAGCTACGGGGGGACTTCATCCCACGAGCAGTACTTC.

The rearrangement joins TRBV2 to TRBJ1-1; no clear D gene. V was pared by 10 bases and J by 5 bases, with 11 bases between. Germline CDR1 is SNHLY and CDR2 is FYNNEI. This CDR3 has 11 residues. DNA for the CDR3: TGTGCCACCTTAAGGTCTACTGAAGCTTTCTTT. This encodes CATLRSTEAFF.